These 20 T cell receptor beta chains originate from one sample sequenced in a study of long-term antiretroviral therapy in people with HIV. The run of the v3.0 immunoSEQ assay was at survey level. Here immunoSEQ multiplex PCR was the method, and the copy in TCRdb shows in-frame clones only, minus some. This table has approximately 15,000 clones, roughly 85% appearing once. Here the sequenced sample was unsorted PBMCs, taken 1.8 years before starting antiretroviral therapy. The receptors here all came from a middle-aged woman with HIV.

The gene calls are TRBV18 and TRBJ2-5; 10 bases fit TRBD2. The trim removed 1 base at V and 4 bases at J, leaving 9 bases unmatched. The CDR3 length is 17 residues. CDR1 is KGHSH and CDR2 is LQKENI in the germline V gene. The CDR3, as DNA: TGTGCCAGCTCACCACTAAGAGCGGGAGGGCCAGGAGAGACCCAGTACTTC. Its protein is CASSPLRAGGPGETQYF.

The CDR3 DNA reads TGTGCTAGTGGTTTGGGAATCGGACTGGGTGTGGAGACCCAGTACTTC. Translation gives CASGLGIGLGVETQYF. The chain employs TRBV12-5 and TRBJ2-5; D perhaps matches TRBD2 (5 bases). This CDR3 has 16 amino acids. Germline CDR1 is LGHNT and CDR2 is FRNRAP. V shed 1 base and J shed 5 bases, with 17 bases lying between them.

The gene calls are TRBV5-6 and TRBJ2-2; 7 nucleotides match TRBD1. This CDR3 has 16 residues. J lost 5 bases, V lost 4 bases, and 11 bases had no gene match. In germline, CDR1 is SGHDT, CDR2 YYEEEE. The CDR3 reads CASSRLGDRSTGELFF. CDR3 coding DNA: TGTGCCAGCAGCCGCCTAGGGGACAGAAGTACCGGGGAGCTGTTTTTT.

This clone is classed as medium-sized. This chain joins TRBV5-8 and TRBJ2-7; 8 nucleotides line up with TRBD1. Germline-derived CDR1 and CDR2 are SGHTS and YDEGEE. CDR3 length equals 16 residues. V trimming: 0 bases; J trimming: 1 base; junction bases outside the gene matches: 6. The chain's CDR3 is CASSLAGGASSYEQYF. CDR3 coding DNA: TGTGCCAGCAGCTTGGCAGGGGGCGCATCTTCCTACGAGCAGTACTTC.

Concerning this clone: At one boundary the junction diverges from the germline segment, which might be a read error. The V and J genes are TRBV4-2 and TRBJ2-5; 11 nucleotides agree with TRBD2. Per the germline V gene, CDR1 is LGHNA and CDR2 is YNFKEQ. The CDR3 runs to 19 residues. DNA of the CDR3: TGTGCCAGCAGTCAAGGGGCGCTAGCGGGAGGTGGGAGCCAAGAGACCCAGTACTTC. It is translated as CASSQGALAGGGSQETQYF.

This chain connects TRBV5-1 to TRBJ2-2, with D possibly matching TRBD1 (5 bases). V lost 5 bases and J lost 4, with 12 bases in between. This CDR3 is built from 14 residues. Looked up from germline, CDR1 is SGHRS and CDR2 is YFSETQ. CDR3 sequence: CASRQGFGTGELFF. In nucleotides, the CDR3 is TGCGCCAGCAGGCAGGGATTTGGCACCGGGGAGCTGTTTTTT.

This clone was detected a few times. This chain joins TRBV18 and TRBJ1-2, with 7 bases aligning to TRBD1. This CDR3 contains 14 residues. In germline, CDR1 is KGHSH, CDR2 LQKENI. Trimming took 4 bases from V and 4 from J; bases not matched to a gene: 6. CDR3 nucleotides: TGTGCCAGCTCACAGGGACAGCAGAGCTATGGCTACACCTTC. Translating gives CASSQGQQSYGYTF.

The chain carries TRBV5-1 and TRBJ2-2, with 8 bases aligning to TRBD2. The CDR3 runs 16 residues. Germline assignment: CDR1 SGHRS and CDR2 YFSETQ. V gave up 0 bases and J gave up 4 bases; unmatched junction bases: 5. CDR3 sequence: CASSLVPGGGTGELFF. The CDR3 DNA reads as TGCGCCAGCAGCTTGGTACCGGGAGGGGGCACCGGGGAGCTGTTTTTT.

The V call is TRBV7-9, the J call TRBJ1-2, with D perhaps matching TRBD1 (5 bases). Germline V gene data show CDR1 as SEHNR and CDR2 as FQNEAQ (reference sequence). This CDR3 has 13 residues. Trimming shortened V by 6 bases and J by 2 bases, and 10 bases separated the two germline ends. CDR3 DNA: TGTGCCAGCAGTTTCGGGGGAAACTATGGCTACACCTTC. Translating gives CASSFGGNYGYTF.

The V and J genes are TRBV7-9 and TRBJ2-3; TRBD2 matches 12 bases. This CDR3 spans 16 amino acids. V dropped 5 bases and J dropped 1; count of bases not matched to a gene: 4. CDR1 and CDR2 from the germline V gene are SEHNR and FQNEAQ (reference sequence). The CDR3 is CASSRLAGARTDTQYF. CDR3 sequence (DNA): TGTGCCAGCAGCCGACTAGCGGGAGCCCGCACAGATACGCAGTATTTT. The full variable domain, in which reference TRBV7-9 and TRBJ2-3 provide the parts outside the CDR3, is DTGVSQNPRHKITKRGQNVTFRCDPISEHNRLYWYRQTLGQGPEFLTYFQNEAQLEKSRLLSDRFSAERPKGSFSTLEIQRTEQGDSAMYLCASSRLAGARTDTQYFGPGTRLTVL.

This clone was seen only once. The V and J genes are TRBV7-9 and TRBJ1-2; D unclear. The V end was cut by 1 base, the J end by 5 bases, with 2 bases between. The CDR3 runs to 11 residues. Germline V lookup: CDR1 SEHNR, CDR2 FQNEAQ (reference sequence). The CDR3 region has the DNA TGTGCCAGCAGCTTAGAGTATGGCTACACCTTC. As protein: CASSLEYGYTF.

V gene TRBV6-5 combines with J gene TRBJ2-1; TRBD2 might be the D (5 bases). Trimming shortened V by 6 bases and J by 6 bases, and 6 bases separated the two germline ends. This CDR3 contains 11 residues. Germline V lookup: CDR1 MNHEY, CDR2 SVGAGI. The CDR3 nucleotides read TGTGCCAGCAGGAGGGTCAATGAGCAGTTCTTC. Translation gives CASRRVNEQFF.

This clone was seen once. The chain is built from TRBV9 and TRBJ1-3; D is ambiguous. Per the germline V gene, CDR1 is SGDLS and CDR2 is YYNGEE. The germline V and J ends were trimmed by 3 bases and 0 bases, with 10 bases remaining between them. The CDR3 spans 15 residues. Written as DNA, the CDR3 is TGTGCCAGCAGCGCCCAGTGGGGCTCTGGAAACACCATATATTTT. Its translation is CASSAQWGSGNTIYF.

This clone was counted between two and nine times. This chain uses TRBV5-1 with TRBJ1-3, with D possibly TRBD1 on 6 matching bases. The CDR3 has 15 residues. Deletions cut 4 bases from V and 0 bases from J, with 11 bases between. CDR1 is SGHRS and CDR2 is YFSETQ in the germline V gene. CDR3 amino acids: CASSETGNSGNTIYF. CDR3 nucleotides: TGCGCCAGCAGCGAGACAGGAAACTCTGGAAACACCATATATTTT.

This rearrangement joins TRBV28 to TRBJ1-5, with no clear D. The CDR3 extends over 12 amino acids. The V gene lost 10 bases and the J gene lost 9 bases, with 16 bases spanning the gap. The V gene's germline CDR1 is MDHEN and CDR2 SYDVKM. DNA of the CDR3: TGTGCCATAAAGGGTTCCCTTTGGCCCCAGCATTTT. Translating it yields CAIKGSLWPQHF.

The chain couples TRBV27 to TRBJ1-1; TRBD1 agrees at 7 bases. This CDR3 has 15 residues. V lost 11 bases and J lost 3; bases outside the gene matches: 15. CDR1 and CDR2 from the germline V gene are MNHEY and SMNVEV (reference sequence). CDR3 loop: CASQVFPGGYTEAFF. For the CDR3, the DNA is TGTGCCTCCCAAGTTTTCCCAGGGGGGTACACTGAAGCTTTCTTT.

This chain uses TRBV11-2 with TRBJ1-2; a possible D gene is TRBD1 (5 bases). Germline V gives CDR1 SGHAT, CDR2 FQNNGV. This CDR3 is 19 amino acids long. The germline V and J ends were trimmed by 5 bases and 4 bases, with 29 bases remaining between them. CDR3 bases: TGTGCCAGCAGCCCCATCCCCACAGGATCCCAGGTGCTTATCTATGGCTACACCTTC. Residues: CASSPIPTGSQVLIYGYTF.

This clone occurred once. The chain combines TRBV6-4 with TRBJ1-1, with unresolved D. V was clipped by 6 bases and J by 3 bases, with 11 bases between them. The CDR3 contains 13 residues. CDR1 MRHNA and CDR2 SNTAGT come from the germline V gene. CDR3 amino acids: CASRGYGDTEAFF. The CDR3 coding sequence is TGTGCCAGCAGAGGATACGGGGACACTGAAGCTTTCTTT.

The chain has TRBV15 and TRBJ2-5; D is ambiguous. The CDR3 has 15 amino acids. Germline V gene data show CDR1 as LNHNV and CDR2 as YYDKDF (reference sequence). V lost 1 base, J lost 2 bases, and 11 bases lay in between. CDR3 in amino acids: CATSRGARDQETQYF. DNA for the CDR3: TGTGCCACCAGCAGAGGGGCAAGGGATCAAGAGACCCAGTACTTC.

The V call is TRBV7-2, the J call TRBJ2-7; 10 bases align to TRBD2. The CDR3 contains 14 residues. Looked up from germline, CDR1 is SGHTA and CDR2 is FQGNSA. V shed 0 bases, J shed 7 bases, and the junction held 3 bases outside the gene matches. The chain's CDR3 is CASSLALAGVEQYF. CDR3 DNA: TGTGCCAGCAGCTTAGCTCTAGCGGGAGTAGAGCAGTACTTC.